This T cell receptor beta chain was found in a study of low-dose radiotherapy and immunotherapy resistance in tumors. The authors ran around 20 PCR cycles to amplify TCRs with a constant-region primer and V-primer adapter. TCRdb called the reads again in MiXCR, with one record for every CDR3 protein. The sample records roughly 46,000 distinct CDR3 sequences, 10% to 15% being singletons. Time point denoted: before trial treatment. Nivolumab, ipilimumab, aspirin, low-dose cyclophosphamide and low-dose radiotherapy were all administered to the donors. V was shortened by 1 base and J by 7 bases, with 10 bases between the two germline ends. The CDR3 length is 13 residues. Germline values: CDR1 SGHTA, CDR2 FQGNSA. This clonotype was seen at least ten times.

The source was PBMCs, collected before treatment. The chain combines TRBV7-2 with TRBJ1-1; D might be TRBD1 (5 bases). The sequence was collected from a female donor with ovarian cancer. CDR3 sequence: CASSLGRALEAFF. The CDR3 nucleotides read TGTGCCAGCAGCTTAGGCAGGGCCCTTGAAGCTTTCTTT. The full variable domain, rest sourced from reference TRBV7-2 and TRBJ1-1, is GAGVSQSPSNKVTEKGKDVELRCDPISGHTALYWYRQSLGQGLEFLIYFQGNSAPDKSGLPSDRFSAERTGGSVSTLTIQRTQQEDSAVYLCASSLGRALEAFFGQGTRLTVV.